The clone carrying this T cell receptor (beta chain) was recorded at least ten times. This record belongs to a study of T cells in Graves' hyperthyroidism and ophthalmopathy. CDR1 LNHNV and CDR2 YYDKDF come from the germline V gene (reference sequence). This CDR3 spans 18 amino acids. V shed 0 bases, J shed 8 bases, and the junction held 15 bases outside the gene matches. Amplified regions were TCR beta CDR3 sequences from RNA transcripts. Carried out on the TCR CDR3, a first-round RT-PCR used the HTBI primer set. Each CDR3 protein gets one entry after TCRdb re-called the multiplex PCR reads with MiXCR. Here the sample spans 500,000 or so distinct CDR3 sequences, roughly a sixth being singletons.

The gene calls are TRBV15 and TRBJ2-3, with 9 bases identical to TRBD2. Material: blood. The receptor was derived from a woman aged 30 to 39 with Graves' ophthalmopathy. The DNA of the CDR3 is TGTGCCACCAGCAGAGATCATACCGCTAGCGGGATCGGGGGTACGCAGTATTTT. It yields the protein CATSRDHTASGIGGTQYF.